Listed below are T cell receptor beta chains from one sample, sequenced in a study of T-cell reconstitution after alpha-beta-depleted transplantation in children. TCRdb itself ran the PCR reads through MiXCR, one entry per CDR3 protein. This sample carries about 300,000 distinct CDR3 sequences, 10% of them seen once, and the ten largest clones take 7.5%. The sequences come from PBMCs, collected before TCRalphabeta/CD19-depleted stem cell transplant. The receptors derive from a boy under two years old with acute myeloid leukemia, due to receive a stem cell transplant. CDR3s include the opening cysteine and the closing phenylalanine or tryptophan. D genes are given only for firm matches. Clone size is stated in some rows and not others, as once, few, many or a class when expanded.

>many|TRBJ2-1|TRBV7-9|TRBD1
CASSQLTGQHEQFF
TGTGCCAGCAGCCAGTTGACAGGGCAACATGAGCAGTTCTTC
>many|TRBJ2-6|TRBV13|.
CASSGGGQTGANVLTF
TGTGCCAGCAGCGGGGGAGGACAAACTGGGGCCAACGTCCTGACTTTC
>.|TRBJ2-5|TRBV18|.
CASSPRPGVTQETQYF
TGTGCCAGCTCACCACGGCCGGGGGTTACCCAAGAGACCCAGTACTTC
>.|TRBJ1-5|TRBV5-5|.
CASSLGTNQPQHF
TGTGCCAGCAGCTTAGGCACCAATCAGCCCCAGCATTTT
>.|TRBJ2-1|TRBV7-9|.
CASSYPPNEQFF
TGTGCCAGCAGCTATCCGCCCAATGAGCAGTTCTTC
>many|TRBJ2-3|TRBV20-1|TRBD2
CSASPGTSRFPHTDTQYF
TGCAGTGCTAGCCCCGGGACTAGCAGGTTTCCCCACACAGATACGCAGTATTTT
>few|TRBJ2-7|TRBV7-2|TRBD1
CASSSGQGKEQYF
TGTGCCAGCAGCTCGGGACAGGGGAAGGAGCAGTACTTC
>many|TRBJ1-5|TRBV20-1|TRBD1
CSAKTGAQPQHF
TGCAGTGCTAAGACAGGGGCTCAGCCCCAGCATTTT
>many|TRBJ2-7|TRBV25-1|.
CASSEFNEQYF
TGTGCCAGCAGTGAATTCAACGAGCAGTACTTC
>few|TRBJ2-6|TRBV5-1|TRBD1
CASSSRGLGANVLTF
TGCGCCAGCAGCTCCAGGGGGCTTGGGGCCAACGTCCTGACTTTC
>many|TRBJ1-1|TRBV12-3/TRBV12-4|.
CASSFDRLEAFF
TGTGCCAGCAGTTTTGACCGTCTTGAAGCTTTCTTT
>many|TRBJ2-7|TRBV10-2|.
CASSEQSTYEQYF
TGCGCCAGCAGTGAGCAATCTACCTACGAGCAGTACTTC
>.|TRBJ2-2|TRBV19|.
CASSPGPGGTGELFF
TGTGCCAGTAGTCCTGGACCCGGCGGGACCGGGGAGCTGTTTTTT
>many|TRBJ2-5|TRBV7-8|.
CASSLMREETQYF
TGTGCCAGCAGCTTAATGAGGGAGGAGACCCAGTACTTC
>many|TRBJ2-2|TRBV18|.
CASSPRGASTNTGELFF
TGTGCCAGCTCACCCCGGGGGGCCAGTACGAACACCGGGGAGCTGTTTTTT
>.|TRBJ2-5|TRBV6-1|TRBD2
CASSEIGGARYQETQYF
TGTGCCAGCAGTGAAATCGGGGGGGCACGGTACCAAGAGACCCAGTACTTC
>many|TRBJ2-1|TRBV4-3|TRBD2
CASSQVDLAGSYNEQFF
TGCGCCAGCAGCCAGGTTGACCTAGCGGGATCCTACAATGAGCAGTTCTTC
>few|TRBJ2-2|TRBV3-1|.
CASSQFAPSNTGELFF
TGTGCCAGCAGCCAATTCGCGCCCAGTAACACCGGGGAGCTGTTTTTT
>many|TRBJ2-1|TRBV3-1|.
CASSQDRKGQFF
TGTGCCAGCAGCCAAGATAGAAAGGGGCAGTTCTTC
>many|TRBJ2-2|TRBV20-1|.
CSARDGGGYGELFF
TGCAGTGCTAGAGATGGAGGGGGCTACGGGGAGCTGTTTTTT
>few|TRBJ2-1|TRBV7-9|.
CASSFPTGNEQFF
TGTGCCAGCAGCTTCCCAACAGGCAATGAGCAGTTCTTC
>.|TRBJ1-2|TRBV11-2|.
CASSLRGRATYGYTF
TGTGCCAGCAGCCTAAGGGGAAGGGCTACTTATGGCTACACCTTC